This T cell receptor beta chain came from a study of blood T cell repertoires in COVID-19. Study as a whole: COVID-19 samples collected from the United States, Italy and Spain covered acute and convalescent phases. PBMCs, B-cell-depleted T cells, or T cells were the source of the cDNA or gDNA that made up the material.

This clone was picked up one time. Per the authors' pipeline: Amplifying reference gene primers gave estimates of nucleated cell counts. Clones were sequenced by immunoSEQ multiplex PCR, and TCRdb holds only the in-frame ones, with some missing. The V and J calls and clone size are taken from that table; D and trimming were inferred from the DNA. The sample has some 130,000 clones; about 80% are singletons. The CDR3 is 16 residues long. CDR1 SGHDT and CDR2 YYEEEE come from the germline V gene. Losses at the gene ends were 1 base for V and 7 bases for J; bases not matched to a gene: 8. The V and J genes are TRBV5-6 and TRBJ1-2, with 12 positions matching TRBD1. This clonotype was obtained from a woman in her forties or fifties with acute or convalescent COVID-19. The sequencing sample was made of peripheral blood. The CDR3 here is CASSLTAGTGGSGYTF. CDR3 coding DNA: TGTGCCAGCAGCTTGACGGCCGGGACAGGGGGCAGTGGCTACACCTTC.